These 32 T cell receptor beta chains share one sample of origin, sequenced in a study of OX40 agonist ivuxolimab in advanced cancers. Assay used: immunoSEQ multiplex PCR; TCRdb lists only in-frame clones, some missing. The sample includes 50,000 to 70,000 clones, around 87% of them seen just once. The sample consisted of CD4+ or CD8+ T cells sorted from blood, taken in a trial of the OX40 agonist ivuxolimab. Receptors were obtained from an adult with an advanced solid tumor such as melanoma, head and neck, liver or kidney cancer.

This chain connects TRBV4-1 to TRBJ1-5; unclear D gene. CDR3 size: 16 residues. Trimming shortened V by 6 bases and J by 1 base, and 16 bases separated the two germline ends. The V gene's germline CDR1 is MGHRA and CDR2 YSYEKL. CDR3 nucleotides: TGCGCCAGCAGGCCAAGGGCTTCGCCCAGCAATCAGCCCCAGCATTTT. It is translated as CASRPRASPSNQPQHF.

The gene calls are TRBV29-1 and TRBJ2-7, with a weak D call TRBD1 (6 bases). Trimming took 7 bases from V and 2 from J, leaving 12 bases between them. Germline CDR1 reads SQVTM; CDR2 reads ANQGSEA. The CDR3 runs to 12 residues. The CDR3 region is CSALTGTYEQYF. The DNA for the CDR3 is TGCAGCGCCCTGACAGGAACCTACGAGCAGTACTTC.

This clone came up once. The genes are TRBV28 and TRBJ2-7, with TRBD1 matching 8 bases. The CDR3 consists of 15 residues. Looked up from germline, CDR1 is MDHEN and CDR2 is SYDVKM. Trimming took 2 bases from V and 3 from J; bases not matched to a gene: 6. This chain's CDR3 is CASSLRGQVNYEQYF. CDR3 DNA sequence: TGTGCCAGCAGTTTAAGGGGACAGGTTAACTACGAGCAGTACTTC. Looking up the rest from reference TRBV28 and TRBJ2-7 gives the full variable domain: DVKVTQSSRYLVKRTGEKVFLECVQDMDHENMFWYRQDPGLGLRLIYFSYDVKMKEKGDIPEGYSVSREKKERFSLILESASTNQTSMYLCASSLRGQVNYEQYFGPGTRLTVT.

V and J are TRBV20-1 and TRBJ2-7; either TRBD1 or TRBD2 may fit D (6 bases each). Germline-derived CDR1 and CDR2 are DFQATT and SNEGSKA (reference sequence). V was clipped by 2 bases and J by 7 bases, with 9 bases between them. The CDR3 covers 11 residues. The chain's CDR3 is CSARQGREQYF. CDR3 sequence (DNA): TGCAGTGCTAGACAGGGGAGGGAGCAGTACTTC.

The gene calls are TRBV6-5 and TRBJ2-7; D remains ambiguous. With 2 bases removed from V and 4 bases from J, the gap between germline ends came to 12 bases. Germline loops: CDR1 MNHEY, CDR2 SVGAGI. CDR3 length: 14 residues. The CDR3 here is CASSYGPFSYEQYF. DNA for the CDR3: TGTGCCAGCAGTTACGGGCCATTCTCTTACGAGCAGTACTTC.

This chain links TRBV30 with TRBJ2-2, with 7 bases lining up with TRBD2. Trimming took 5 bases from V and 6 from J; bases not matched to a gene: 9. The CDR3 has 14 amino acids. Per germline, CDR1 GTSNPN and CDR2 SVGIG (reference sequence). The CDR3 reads CAWVGTNAPGELFF. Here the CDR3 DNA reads TGTGCCTGGGTCGGGACTAACGCCCCCGGGGAGCTGTTTTTT. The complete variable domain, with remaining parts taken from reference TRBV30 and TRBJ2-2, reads SQTIHQWPATLVQPVGSPLSLECTVEGTSNPNLYWYRQAAGRGLQLLFYSVGIGQISSEVPQNLSASRPQDRQFILSSKKLLLSDSGFYLCAWVGTNAPGELFFGEGSRLTVL.

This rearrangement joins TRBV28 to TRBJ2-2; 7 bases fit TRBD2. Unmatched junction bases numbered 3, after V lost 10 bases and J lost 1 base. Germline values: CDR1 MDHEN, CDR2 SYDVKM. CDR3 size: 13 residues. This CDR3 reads CAIQRGNTGELFF. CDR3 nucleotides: TGTGCCATTCAGCGGGGGAACACCGGGGAGCTGTTTTTT.

The CDR3 reads CASSVGGNSVNYGYTF. For the CDR3, the DNA is TGTGCCAGCAGCGTAGGAGGAAACAGCGTTAACTATGGCTACACCTTC. The chain is built from TRBV9 and TRBJ1-2; the D is unclear. Per germline, CDR1 SGDLS and CDR2 YYNGEE. Between the trimmed V and J ends, which lost 0 bases and 1 base, there was a span of 13 bases. The CDR3 contains 16 residues.

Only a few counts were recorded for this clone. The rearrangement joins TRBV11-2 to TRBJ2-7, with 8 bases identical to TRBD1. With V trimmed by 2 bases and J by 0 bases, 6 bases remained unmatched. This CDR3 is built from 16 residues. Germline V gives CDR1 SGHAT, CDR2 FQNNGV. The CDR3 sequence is CASSLSTGTGSYEQYF. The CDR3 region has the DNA TGTGCCAGCAGCTTAAGTACCGGGACAGGCTCCTACGAGCAGTACTTC. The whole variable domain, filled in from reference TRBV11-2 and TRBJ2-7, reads EAGVAQSPRYKIIEKRQSVAFWCNPISGHATLYWYQQILGQGPKLLIQFQNNGVVDDSQLPKDRFSAERLKGVDSTLKIQPAKLEDSAVYLCASSLSTGTGSYEQYFGPGTRLTVT.

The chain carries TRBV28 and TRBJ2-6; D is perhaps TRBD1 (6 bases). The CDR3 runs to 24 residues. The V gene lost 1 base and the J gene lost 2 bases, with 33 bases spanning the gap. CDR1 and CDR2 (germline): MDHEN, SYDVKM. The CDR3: CASSLYWALDSAMRFNPGANVLTF. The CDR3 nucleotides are TGTGCCAGCAGTTTATATTGGGCTTTGGACAGTGCCATGCGGTTTAACCCTGGGGCCAACGTCCTGACTTTC.

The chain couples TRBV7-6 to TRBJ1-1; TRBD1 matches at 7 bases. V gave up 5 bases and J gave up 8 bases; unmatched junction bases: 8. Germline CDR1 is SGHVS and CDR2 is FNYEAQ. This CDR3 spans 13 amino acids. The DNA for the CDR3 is TGTGCCAGCAGCATGACAGGGCGGGTCGAAGCTTTCTTT. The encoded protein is CASSMTGRVEAFF.

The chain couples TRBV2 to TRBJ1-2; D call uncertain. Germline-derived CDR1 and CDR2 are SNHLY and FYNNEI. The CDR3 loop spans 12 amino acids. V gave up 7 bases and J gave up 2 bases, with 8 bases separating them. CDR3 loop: CASKNPNYGYTF. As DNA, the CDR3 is TGTGCCAGCAAGAATCCCAACTATGGCTACACCTTC. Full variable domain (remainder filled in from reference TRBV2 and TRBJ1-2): EPEVTQTPSHQVTQMGQEVILRCVPISNHLYFYWYRQILGQKVEFLVSFYNNEISEKSEIFDDQFSVERPDGSNFTLKIRSTKLEDSAMYFCASKNPNYGYTFGSGTRLTVV.

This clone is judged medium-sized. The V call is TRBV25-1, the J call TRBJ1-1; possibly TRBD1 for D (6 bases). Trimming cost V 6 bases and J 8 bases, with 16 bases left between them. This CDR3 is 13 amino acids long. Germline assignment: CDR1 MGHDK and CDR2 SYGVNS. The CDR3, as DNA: TGTGCCAGCAGAGCCAGGGGTGAAGGGGAAGCTTTCTTT. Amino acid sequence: CASRARGEGEAFF.

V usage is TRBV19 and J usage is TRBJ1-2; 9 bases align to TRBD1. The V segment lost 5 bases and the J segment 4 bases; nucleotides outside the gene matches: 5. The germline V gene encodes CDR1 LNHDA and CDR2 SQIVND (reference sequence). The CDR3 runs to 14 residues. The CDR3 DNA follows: TGTGCCAGTAGTGCGACAGGGGGGAGCTATGGCTACACCTTC. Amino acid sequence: CASSATGGSYGYTF.

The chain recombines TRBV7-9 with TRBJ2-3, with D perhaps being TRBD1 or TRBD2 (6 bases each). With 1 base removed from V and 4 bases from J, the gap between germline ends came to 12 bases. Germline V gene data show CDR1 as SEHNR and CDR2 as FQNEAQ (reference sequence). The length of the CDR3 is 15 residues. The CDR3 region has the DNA TGTGCCAGCAGCTTAGTTCTTAGGGGGGCAGATACGCAGTATTTT. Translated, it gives CASSLVLRGADTQYF. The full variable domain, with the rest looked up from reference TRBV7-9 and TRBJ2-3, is DTGVSQNPRHKITKRGQNVTFRCDPISEHNRLYWYRQTLGQGPEFLTYFQNEAQLEKSRLLSDRFSAERPKGSFSTLEIQRTEQGDSAMYLCASSLVLRGADTQYFGPGTRLTVL.

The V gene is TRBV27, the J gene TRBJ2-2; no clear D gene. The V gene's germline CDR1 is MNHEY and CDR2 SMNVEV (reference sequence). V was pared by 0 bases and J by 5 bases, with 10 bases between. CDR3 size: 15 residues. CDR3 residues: CASSLSLFGTGELFF. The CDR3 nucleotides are TGTGCCAGCAGTTTATCGCTATTCGGGACCGGGGAGCTGTTTTTT.

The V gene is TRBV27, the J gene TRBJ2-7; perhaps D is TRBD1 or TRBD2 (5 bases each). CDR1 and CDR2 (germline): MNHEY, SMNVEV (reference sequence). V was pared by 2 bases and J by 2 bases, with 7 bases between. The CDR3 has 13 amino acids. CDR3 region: CASSLMGPYEQYF. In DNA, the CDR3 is TGTGCCAGCAGTTTAATGGGACCCTACGAGCAGTACTTC.

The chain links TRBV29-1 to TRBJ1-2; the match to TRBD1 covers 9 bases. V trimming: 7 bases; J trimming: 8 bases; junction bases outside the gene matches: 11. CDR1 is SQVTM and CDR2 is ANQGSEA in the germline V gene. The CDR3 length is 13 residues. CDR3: CSAPGQGERGYTF. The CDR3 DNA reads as TGCAGCGCTCCGGGACAGGGAGAGAGAGGCTACACCTTC.

CDR3: CACNAGHHSGANVLTF. The CDR3 nucleotides are TGTGCCTGTAACGCGGGACACCACTCTGGGGCCAACGTCCTGACTTTC. V is TRBV19 and J is TRBJ2-6, with D perhaps given as TRBD1 or TRBD2 (6 bases each). The CDR3 sequence is 16 residues long. V lost 11 bases and J 0 bases, leaving 17 bases between the germline ends. CDR1 and CDR2 from the germline V gene are LNHDA and SQIVND (reference sequence).

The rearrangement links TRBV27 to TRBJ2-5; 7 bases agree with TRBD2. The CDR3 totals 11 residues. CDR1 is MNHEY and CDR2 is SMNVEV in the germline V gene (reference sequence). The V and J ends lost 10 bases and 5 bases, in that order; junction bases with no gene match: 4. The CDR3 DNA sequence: TGTGCCACCTTCGGGGGGGAGACCCAGTACTTC. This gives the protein CATFGGETQYF.

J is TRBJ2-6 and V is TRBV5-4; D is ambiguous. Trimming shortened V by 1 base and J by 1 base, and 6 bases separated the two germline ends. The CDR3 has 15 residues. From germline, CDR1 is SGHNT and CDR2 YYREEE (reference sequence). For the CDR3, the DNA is TGTGCCAGCAGCTTGATGTTTTCTGGGGCCAACGTCCTGACTTTC. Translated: CASSLMFSGANVLTF.

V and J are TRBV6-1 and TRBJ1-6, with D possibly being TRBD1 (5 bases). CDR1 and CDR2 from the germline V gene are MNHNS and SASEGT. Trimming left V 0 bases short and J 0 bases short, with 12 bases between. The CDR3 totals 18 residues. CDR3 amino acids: CASSEASLGVSYNSPLHF. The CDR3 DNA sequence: TGTGCCAGCAGTGAAGCAAGCTTGGGGGTCTCCTATAATTCACCCCTCCACTTT.

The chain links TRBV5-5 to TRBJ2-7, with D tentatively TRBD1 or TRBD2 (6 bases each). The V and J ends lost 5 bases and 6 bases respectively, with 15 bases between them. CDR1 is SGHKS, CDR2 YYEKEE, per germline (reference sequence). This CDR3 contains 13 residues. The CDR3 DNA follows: TGTGCCAGCAGGCAAAGACAGGAGGGCGAGCAGTACTTC. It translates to CASRQRQEGEQYF.

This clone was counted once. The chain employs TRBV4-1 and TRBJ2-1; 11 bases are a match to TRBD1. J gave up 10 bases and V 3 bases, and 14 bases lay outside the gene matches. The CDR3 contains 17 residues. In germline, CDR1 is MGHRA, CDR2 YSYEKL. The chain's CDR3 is CASSHANWDRGRREQFF. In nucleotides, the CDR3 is TGCGCCAGCAGCCACGCTAACTGGGACAGGGGGAGGCGGGAGCAGTTCTTC.

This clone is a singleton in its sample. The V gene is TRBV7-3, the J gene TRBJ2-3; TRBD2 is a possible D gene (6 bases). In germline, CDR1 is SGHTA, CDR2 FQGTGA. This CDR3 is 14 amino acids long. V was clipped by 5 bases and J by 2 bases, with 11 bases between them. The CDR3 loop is CASSRTGDTDTQYF. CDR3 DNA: TGTGCCAGCAGCCGCACGGGGGACACAGATACGCAGTATTTT.

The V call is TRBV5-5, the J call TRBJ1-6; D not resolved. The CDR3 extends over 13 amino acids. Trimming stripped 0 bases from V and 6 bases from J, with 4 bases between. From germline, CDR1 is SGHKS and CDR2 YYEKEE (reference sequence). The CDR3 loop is CASSLGVNSPLHF. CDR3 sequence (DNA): TGTGCCAGCAGCTTGGGGGTTAATTCACCCCTCCACTTT.

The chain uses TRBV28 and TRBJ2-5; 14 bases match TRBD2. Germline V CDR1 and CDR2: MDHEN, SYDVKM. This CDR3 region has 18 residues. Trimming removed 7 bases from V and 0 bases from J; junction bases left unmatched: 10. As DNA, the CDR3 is TGTGCCAGCACCGGGACTAGCGGGAGTCGGGGGTACCAAGAGACCCAGTACTTC. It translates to CASTGTSGSRGYQETQYF.

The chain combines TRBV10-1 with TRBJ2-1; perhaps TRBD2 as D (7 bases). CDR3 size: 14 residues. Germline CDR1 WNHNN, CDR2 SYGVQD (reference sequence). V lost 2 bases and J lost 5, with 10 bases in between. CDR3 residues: CASSETGGNNEQFF. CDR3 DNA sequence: TGCGCCAGCAGTGAGACGGGGGGCAACAATGAGCAGTTCTTC.

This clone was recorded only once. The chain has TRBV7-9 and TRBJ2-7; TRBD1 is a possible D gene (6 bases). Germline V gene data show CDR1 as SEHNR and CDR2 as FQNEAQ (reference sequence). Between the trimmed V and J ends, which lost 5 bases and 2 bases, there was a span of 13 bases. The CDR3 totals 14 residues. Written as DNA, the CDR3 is TGTGCCAGCAGCCCTAGACAGGCCCCCTACGAGCAGTACTTC. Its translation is CASSPRQAPYEQYF.

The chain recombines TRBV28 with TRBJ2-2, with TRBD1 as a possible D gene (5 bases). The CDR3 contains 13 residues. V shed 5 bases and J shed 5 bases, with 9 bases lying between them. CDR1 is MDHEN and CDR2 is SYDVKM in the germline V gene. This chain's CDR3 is CASSRRGTGELFF. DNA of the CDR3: TGTGCCAGCAGTCGAAGGGGTACCGGGGAGCTGTTTTTT.

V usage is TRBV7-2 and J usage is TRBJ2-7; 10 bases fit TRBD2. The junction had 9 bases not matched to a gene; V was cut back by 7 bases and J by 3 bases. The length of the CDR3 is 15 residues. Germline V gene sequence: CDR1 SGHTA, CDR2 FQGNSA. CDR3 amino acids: CASIPVWTSGYEQYF. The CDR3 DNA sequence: TGTGCCAGCATTCCCGTCTGGACTAGCGGCTACGAGCAGTACTTC.

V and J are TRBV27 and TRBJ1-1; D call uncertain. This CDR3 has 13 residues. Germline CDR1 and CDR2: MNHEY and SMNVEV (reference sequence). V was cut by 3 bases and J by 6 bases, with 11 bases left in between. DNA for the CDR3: TGTGCCAGCAGTTTGAGTCGGATGGCTGAAGCTTTCTTT. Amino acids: CASSLSRMAEAFF.